This record concerns one TCR beta chain sequence. This entry belongs to a study of blood T cell repertoires in COVID-19. About the study: There were acute and convalescent COVID-19 samples, and they came from the United States, Italy and Spain.

Germline assignment: CDR1 SNHLY and CDR2 FYNNEI. This CDR3 spans 14 amino acids. The age range of participants was about 18 to 90 years, with residence in under 30 US areas. Assignments of participants to cohorts depended upon their own reported clinical history. Libraries were prepared by immunoSEQ multiplex PCR; TCRdb keeps only in-frame clonotypes and omits some of them. This table has about 370,000 clones, roughly nine tenths appearing once. This chain connects TRBV2 to TRBJ1-4, with 8 nucleotides matching TRBD1. The receptor was derived from a man between 18 and 29 years old who had recovered from COVID-19. The sequencing input was PBMCs or T cells enriched from blood (not recorded which). CDR3 in amino acids: CVTADREANEKLFF. The CDR3 DNA reads TGTGTCACAGCGGACAGGGAGGCTAATGAAAAACTGTTTTTT.